The present T cell receptor beta chain was sequenced within a study of CD8 T cells in ankylosing spondylitis. Each CDR3 protein is one row after TCRdb ran MiXCR on the 5' RACE reads. The repertoire includes about 360,000 distinct CDR3 sequences, 20% of them detected once, and less than 15% sits in the top ten. The CDR3 runs 13 residues. CDR1 is LGHDT and CDR2 is YNNKEL in the germline V gene (reference sequence). V was pared by 0 bases and J by 8 bases, with 8 bases between. This clonotype showed up just a few times. The rearrangement uses TRBV3-1 and TRBJ2-1, with D perhaps matching TRBD1 or TRBD2 (5 bases each). This sequence was found in a male donor with ankylosing spondylitis or in good health (not recorded which). Source material: blood, either unsorted or a sorted T cell fraction (not recorded which). The CDR3 spells CASSQDRDDEQFF. The CDR3 DNA reads as TGTGCCAGCAGCCAAGATAGGGACGATGAGCAGTTCTTC.